The present T cell receptor beta chain was sequenced within a study of identical twins. Study-level results: Recombination models fit unrelated individuals' TCR alpha sharing but underestimated twins'.

The CDR3 covers 11 residues. V shed 6 bases and J shed 5 bases, with 5 bases lying between them. Germline loops: CDR1 LGHNT, CDR2 FRNRAP. TCRdb re-analysed the 5' RACE reads in MiXCR, keeping a single row per CDR3 protein. The repertoire holds a few hundred thousand distinct CDR3 sequences, with about a fifth as singletons. This clonotype was observed many times. What it binds is not known. The chain recombines TRBV12-5 with TRBJ2-1, with D uncertain. The sequencing input was naive T cells sorted from blood. This receptor was obtained from a man between 45 and 60 years old in good health. The CDR3 loop reads CASGYDNEQFF. CDR3 nucleotide sequence: TGTGCTAGTGGCTATGACAATGAGCAGTTCTTC.